The subject of this entry is one TCR beta chain. This sample is drawn from a study of immune cell composition in non-small cell lung cancer. The overall study: Tumours were mainly lung adenocarcinoma or squamous cell carcinoma.

Normal lung was sampled as far from the tumour as possible, at least 3 cm. DNA was extracted from unsorted cell suspensions stored frozen. The germline V and J ends were trimmed by 0 bases and 5 bases, with 13 bases remaining between them. The germline V gene encodes CDR1 SGHVS and CDR2 FQNEAQ. The CDR3 totals 15 residues. Sequencing used immunoSEQ multiplex PCR; TCRdb keeps in-frame clones, though not all of them. This sample has about 3,500 clones, with about 80% found just once. The chain is built from TRBV7-8 and TRBJ2-5, with D unclear. The specimen sequenced was non-adjacent lung tissue. The receptor was isolated from a human donor with non-small cell lung cancer. The CDR3 DNA is TGTGCCAGCAGCTTAGCGGCAGTCTCTGAGGAGACCCAGTACTTC. Protein: CASSLAAVSEETQYF.